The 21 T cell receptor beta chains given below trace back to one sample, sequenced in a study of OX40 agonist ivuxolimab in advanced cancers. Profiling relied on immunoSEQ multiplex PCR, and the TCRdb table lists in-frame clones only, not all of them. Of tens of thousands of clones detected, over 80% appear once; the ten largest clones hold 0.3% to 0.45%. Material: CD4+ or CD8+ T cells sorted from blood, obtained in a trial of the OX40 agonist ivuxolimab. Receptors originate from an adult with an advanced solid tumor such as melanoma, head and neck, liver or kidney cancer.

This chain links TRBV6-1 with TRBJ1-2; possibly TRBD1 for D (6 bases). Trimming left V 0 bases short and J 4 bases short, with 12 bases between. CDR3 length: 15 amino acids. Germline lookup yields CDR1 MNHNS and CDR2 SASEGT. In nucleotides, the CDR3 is TGTGCCAGCAGTGAAGCCCAGGGGTCTGGCTATGGCTACACCTTC. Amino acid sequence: CASSEAQGSGYGYTF.

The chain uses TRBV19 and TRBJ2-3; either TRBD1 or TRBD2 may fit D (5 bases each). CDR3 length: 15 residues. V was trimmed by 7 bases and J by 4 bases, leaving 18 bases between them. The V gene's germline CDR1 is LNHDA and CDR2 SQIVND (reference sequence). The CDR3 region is CASNPGTSEADTQYF. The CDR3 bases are TGTGCCAGTAACCCCGGGACCTCGGAGGCAGATACGCAGTATTTT.

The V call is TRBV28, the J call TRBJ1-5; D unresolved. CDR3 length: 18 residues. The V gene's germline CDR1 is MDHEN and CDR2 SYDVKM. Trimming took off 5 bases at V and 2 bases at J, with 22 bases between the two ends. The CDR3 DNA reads TGTGCCAGCAGTGTTCCGCAATTTAGGGCCAGAGGCAATCAGCCCCAGCATTTT. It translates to CASSVPQFRARGNQPQHF.

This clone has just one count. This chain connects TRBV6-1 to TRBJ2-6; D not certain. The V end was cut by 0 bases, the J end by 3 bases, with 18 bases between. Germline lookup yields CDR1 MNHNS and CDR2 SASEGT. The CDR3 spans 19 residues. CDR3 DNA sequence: TGTGCCAGCAGTGAAGCTATGAAGGGCTACCTGCTTGGGGCCAACGTCCTGACTTTC. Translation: CASSEAMKGYLLGANVLTF.

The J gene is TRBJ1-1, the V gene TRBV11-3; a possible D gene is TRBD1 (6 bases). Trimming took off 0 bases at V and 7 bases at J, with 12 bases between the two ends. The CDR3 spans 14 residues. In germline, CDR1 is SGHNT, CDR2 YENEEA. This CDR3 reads CASSLEGAAGEAFF. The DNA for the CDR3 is TGTGCCAGCAGCTTAGAGGGGGCAGCGGGTGAAGCTTTCTTT.

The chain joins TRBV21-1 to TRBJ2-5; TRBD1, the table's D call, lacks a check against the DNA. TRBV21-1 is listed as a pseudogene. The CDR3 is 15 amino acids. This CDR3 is CASSTIAGYMETQYF. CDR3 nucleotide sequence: TGTGCCAGCAGCACTATAGCAGGGTATATGGAGACCCAGTACTTC.

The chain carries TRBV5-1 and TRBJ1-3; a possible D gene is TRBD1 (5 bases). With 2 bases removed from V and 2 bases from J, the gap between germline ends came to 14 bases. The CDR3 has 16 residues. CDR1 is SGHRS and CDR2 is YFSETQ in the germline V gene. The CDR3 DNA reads TGCGCCAGCAGCTTTTTCGGGGGACTTACTGGAAACACCATATATTTT. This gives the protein CASSFFGGLTGNTIYF.

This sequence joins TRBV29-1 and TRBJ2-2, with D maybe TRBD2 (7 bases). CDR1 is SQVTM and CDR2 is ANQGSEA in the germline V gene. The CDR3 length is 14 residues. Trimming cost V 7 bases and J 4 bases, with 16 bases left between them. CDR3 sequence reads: CSALGGASTGELFF. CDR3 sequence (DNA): TGCAGCGCCCTTGGGGGGGCGAGCACCGGGGAGCTGTTTTTT.

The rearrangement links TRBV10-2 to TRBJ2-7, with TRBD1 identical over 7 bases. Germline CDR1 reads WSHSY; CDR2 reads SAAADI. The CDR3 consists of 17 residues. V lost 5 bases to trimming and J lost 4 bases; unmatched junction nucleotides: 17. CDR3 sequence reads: CASSYPTGASGRYEQYF. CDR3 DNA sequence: TGCGCCAGCAGTTATCCCACAGGGGCCTCTGGAAGATACGAGCAGTACTTC.

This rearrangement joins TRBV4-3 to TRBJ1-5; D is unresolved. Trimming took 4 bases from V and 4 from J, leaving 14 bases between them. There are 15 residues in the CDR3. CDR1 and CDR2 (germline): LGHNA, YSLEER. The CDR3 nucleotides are TGCGCCAGCAGCCCAAGGGTCGGCGGGAATCAGCCCCAGCATTTT. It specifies CASSPRVGGNQPQHF.

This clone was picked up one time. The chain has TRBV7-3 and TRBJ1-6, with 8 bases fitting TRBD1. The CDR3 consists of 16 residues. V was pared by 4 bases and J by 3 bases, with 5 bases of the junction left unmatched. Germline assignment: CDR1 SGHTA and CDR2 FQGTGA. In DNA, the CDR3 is TGTGCCAGCAGCTCAGGACAGGGACTCTATAATTCACCCCTCCACTTT. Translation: CASSSGQGLYNSPLHF. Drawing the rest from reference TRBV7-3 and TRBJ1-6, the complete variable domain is GAGVSQTPSNKVTEKGKYVELRCDPISGHTALYWYRQSLGQGPEFLIYFQGTGAADDSGLPNDRFFAVRPEGSVSTLKIQRTERGDSAVYLCASSSGQGLYNSPLHFGNGTRLTVT.

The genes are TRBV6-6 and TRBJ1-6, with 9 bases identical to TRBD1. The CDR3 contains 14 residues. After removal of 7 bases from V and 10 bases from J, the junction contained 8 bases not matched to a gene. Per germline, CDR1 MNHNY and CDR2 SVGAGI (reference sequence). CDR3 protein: CASKPGQGASPLHF. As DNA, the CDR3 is TGTGCCAGCAAGCCGGGACAGGGAGCCTCACCCCTCCACTTT.

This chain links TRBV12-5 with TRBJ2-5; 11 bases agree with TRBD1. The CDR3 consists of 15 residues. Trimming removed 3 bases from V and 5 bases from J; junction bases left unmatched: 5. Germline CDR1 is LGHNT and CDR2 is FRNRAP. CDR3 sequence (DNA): TGTGCTAGTGGTTTCGGACAGGGGGCTTGGGAGACCCAGTACTTC. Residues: CASGFGQGAWETQYF.

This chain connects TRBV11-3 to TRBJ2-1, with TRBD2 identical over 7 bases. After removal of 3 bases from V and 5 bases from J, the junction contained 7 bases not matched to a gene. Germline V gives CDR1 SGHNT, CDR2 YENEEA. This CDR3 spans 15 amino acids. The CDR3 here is CASSFLPGGNNEQFF. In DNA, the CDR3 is TGTGCCAGCAGCTTCCTACCCGGGGGGAACAATGAGCAGTTCTTC.

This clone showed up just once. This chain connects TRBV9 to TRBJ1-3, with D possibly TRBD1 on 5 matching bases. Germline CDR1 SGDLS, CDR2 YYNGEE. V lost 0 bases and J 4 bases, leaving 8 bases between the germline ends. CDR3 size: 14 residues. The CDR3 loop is CASSVDRLGNTIYF. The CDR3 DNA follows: TGTGCCAGCAGCGTAGACAGGCTCGGAAACACCATATATTTT.

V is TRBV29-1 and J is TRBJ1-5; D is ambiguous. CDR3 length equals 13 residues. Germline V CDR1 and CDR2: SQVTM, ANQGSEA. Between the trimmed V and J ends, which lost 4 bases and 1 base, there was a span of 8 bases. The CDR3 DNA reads TGCAGCGTTGTAGGCCAAAGCAATCAGCCCCAGCATTTT. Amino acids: CSVVGQSNQPQHF.

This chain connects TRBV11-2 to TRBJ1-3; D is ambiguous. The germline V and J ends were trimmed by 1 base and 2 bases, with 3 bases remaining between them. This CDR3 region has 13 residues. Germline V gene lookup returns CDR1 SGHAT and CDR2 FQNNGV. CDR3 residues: CASSLGTGNTIYF. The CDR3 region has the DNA TGTGCCAGCAGCTTAGGAACTGGAAACACCATATATTTT. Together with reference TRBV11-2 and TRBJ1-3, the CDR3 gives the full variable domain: EAGVAQSPRYKIIEKRQSVAFWCNPISGHATLYWYQQILGQGPKLLIQFQNNGVVDDSQLPKDRFSAERLKGVDSTLKIQPAKLEDSAVYLCASSLGTGNTIYFGEGSWLTVV.

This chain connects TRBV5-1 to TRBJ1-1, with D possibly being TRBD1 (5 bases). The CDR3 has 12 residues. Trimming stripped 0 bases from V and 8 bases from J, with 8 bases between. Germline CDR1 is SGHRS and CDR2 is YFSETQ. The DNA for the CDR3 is TGCGCCAGCAGCTTGGTCGAGGGGGAAGCTTTCTTT. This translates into CASSLVEGEAFF.

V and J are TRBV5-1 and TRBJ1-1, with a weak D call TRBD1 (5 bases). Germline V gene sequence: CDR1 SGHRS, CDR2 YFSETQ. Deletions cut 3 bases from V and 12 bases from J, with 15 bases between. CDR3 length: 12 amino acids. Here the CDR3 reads CASSSEGPESFF. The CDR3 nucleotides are TGCGCCAGCAGCTCGGAGGGACCCGAGTCTTTCTTT. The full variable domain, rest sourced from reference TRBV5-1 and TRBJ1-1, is KAGVTQTPRYLIKTRGQQVTLSCSPISGHRSVSWYQQTPGQGLQFLFEYFSETQRNKGNFPGRFSGRQFSNSRSEMNVSTLELGDSALYLCASSSEGPESFFGQGTRLTVV.

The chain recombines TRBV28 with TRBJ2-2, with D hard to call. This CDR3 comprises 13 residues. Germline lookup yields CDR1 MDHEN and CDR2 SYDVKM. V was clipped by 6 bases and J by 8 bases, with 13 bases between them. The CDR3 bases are TGTGCCAGCAGGTCGGGTGACGCGGGGGAGCTGTTTTTT. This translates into CASRSGDAGELFF.

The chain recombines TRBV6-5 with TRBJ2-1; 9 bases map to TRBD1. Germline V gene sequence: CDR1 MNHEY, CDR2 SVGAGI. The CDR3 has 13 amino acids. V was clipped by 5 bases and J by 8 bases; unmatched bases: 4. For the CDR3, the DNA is TGTGCCAGCAGTCTGGGACAGGGATATGAGCAGTTCTTC. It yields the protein CASSLGQGYEQFF.